This is a list of T cell receptor beta chains from one sample in a study of blood T cell repertoires in COVID-19. The assay was immunoSEQ multiplex PCR, and TCRdb's table has in-frame clones only and misses some. The table has roughly 110,000 clones, 70% to 80% seen once; the top ten hold about 0.85%. Sequenced material: peripheral blood. The receptors derive from a human donor with acute or convalescent COVID-19. The donor label of this sample is uncertain. CDR3s include the opening cysteine and the closing phenylalanine or tryptophan. The D gene is left open where the match is weak. For some rows the clone size is stated as once, few or many, or as a class when expanded; others skip it.

v_gene	abundance	d_gene	j_gene	CDR3nt	CDR3aa
TRBV18	NA	NA	TRBJ1-1	TGTGCCAGCTCACAAGACAGATTGAACACTGAAGCTTTCTTT	CASSQDRLNTEAFF
TRBV24-1	NA	NA	TRBJ2-3	TGTGCCACCAGTGACCCTAGTTCCCCCAGCACAGATACGCAGTATTTT	CATSDPSSPSTDTQYF
TRBV2	NA	NA	TRBJ1-5	TGTGCCAGCAGTGTTCAGGGGTTGGACAATCAGCCCCAGCATTTT	CASSVQGLDNQPQHF
TRBV6-5	once	NA	TRBJ2-4	TGTGCCAGCAGTTCCGGTTTTGTATCTGGAAACATTCAGTACTTC	CASSSGFVSGNIQYF
TRBV6-1	NA	NA	TRBJ1-1	TGTGCCAGCAGTGACAGGGGTAACACTGAAGCTTTCTTT	CASSDRGNTEAFF
TRBV19	NA	NA	TRBJ1-1	TGTGCCAGTAGTATCAGGGATCAAAACGAAGCTTTCTTT	CASSIRDQNEAFF
TRBV7-2	NA	TRBD2	TRBJ2-7	TGTGCCAGCAGCTCCCAGGCTAGCGGGGCTGACGAGCAGTACTTC	CASSSQASGADEQYF
TRBV27	NA	TRBD1	TRBJ1-2	TGTGCCAGGCTCCCGACAGGGAGCGACTACACCTTC	CARLPTGSDYTF
TRBV4-2	NA	TRBD2	TRBJ2-3	TGTGCCAGCAGCCAAAATCCCAGCGGGGGAACAGATACGCAGTATTTT	CASSQNPSGGTDTQYF
TRBV6-5	NA	NA	TRBJ1-2	TGTGCCAGCAGTCCAACACAGGGCTCCGTTAGGGGCTACACCTTC	CASSPTQGSVRGYTF
TRBV6-6	NA	NA	TRBJ1-1	TGTGCCAGCAGCCCGGGGACTGAAGCTTTCTTT	CASSPGTEAFF
TRBV5-1	NA	TRBD1	TRBJ2-1	TGCGCCAGCAGCCCGGCCAGGGGGCTAACCGTCTACAATGAGCAGTTCTTC	CASSPARGLTVYNEQFF
TRBV10-3	NA	NA	TRBJ1-4	TGTGCCATCAGTGAGCCCAGGGGAGAGGAGGTTGGAAAACTGTTTTTT	CAISEPRGEEVGKLFF
TRBV19	NA	TRBD2	TRBJ2-3	TGTGCCAGTAGTACCTCCTGGCCTAGCGGGGCCCCAGATACGCAGTATTTT	CASSTSWPSGAPDTQYF
TRBV3-1/TRBV3-2	NA	TRBD2	TRBJ2-1	TGTGCCAGCAGCCTCTTTAGCGGGGGGGAAAATGAGCAGTTCTTC	CASSLFSGGENEQFF
TRBV13	NA	NA	TRBJ1-6	TGTGCCAGCAGCTGGGCAGGCGATAATTCACCCCTCCACTTT	CASSWAGDNSPLHF
TRBV11-2	NA	NA	TRBJ1-5	TGTGCCAGCAGCTTGGGGAGACTAGGGCAGCCCCAGCATTTT	CASSLGRLGQPQHF
TRBV6-5	NA	TRBD1	TRBJ1-6	TGTGCCAACAGGGGGGAGGGGACATCGCCCCTCCACTTT	CANRGEGTSPLHF
TRBV5-1	NA	TRBD1	TRBJ1-2	TGCGCCAGCAGCTCGGGCACAGGGGGCGTGTTAGGTGGCTACACCTTC	CASSSGTGGVLGGYTF
TRBV28	NA	TRBD1	TRBJ2-7	TGTGCCAGCACACCGGACAGGGGGATCTACGAGCAGTACTTC	CASTPDRGIYEQYF
TRBV7-6	NA	TRBD2	TRBJ2-7	TGTGCCAGCAGCTTAGGCGGGACTAGCGGTTCCTACGAGCAGTACTTC	CASSLGGTSGSYEQYF
TRBV15	NA	NA	TRBJ1-3	TGTGCCACCAGCAGAGGGAGTGGAAACACCATATATTTT	CATSRGSGNTIYF
TRBV4-2	NA	TRBD1	TRBJ2-3	TGTGCCAGCAGCCAACAGGACAGGGGTCCCCCGGATACGCAGTATTTT	CASSQQDRGPPDTQYF
TRBV2	NA	NA	TRBJ1-2	TGTGCCAGCAGCCCGGCACCGAACGGGGGTGGCTACACCTTC	CASSPAPNGGGYTF
TRBV6-5	once	NA	TRBJ2-2	TGTGCCAGCAACCCAGCCACCAGGGTAACCGGGGAGCTGTTTTTT	CASNPATRVTGELFF
TRBV19	few	TRBD1	TRBJ1-1	TGTGCCAGTAGTATGGGACAGGGTTGGACTGAAGCTTTCTTT	CASSMGQGWTEAFF
TRBV5-5	few	NA	TRBJ1-6	TGTGCCAGCAGCTTGGCCGGGGATTCCTATAATTCACCCCTCCACTTT	CASSLAGDSYNSPLHF